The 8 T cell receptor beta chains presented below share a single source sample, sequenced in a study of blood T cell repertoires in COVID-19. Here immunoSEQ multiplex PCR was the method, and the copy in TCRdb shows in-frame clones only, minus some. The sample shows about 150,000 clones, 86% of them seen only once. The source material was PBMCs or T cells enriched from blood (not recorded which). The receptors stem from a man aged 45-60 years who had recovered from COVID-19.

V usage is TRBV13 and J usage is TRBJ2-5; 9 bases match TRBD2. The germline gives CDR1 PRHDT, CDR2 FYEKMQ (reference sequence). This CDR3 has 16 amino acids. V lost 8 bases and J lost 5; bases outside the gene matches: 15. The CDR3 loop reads CASVPEGGGAGETQYF. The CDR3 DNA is TGTGCCAGCGTGCCTGAGGGCGGGGGGGCCGGTGAGACCCAGTACTTC.

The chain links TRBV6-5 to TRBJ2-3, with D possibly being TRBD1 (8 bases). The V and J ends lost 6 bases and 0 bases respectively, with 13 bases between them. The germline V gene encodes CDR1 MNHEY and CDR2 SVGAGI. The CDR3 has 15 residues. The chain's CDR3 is CASSQQGGSTDTQYF. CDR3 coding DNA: TGTGCCAGCAGCCAACAGGGGGGGAGCACAGATACGCAGTATTTT.

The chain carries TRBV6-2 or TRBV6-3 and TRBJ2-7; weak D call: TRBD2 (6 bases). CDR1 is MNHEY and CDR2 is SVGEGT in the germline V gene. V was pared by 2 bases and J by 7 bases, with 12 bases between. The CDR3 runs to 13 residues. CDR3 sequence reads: CASSYAGRREQYF. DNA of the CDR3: TGTGCCAGCAGTTACGCGGGACGTCGGGAGCAGTACTTC.

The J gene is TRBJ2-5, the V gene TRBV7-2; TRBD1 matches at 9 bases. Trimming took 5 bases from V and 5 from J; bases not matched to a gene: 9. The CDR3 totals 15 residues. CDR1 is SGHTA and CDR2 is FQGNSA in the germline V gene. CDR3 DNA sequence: TGTGCCAGCAGCCCCGGGGACAGGGACTTCGAGACCCAGTACTTC. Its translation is CASSPGDRDFETQYF.

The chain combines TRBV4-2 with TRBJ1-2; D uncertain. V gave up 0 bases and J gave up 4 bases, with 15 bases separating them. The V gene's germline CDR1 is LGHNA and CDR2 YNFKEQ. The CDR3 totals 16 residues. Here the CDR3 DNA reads TGTGCCAGCAGCCAAGAAGCGGACGGACTGTTCTATGGCTACACCTTC. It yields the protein CASSQEADGLFYGYTF.

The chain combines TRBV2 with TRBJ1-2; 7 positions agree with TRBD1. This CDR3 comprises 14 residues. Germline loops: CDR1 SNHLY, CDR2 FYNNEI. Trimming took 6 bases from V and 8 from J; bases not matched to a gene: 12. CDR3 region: CASSYLTGAEGYTF. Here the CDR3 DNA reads TGTGCCAGCAGCTATCTAACAGGGGCGGAAGGCTACACCTTC.

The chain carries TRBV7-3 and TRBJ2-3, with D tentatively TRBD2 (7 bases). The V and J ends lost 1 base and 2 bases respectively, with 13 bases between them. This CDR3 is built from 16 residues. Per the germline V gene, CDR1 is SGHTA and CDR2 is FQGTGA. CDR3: CASSLRGGPYTDTQYF. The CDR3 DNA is TGTGCCAGCAGCTTAAGGGGGGGCCCATACACAGATACGCAGTATTTT.

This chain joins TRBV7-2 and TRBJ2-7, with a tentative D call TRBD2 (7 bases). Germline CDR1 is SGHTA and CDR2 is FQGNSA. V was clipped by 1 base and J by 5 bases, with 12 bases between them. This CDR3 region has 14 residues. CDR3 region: CASSLGAGANEQYV. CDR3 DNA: TGTGCCAGCAGCTTAGGCGCGGGGGCCAACGAGCAGTACGTC.